The sample holds a few counts of the clone carrying this TCR beta chain. CDR1 is SGHNT, CDR2 YYREEE, per germline (reference sequence). CDR3 length: 16 residues. Trimming removed 0 bases from V and 3 bases from J; junction bases left unmatched: 7. The sample belongs to a study of T cell repertoires in cytomegalovirus infection. Whole-study context: From public TCR beta signatures came an indication of both CMV infection and matching HLA type.

Using its own MiXCR run on the reads, TCRdb lists one record per CDR3 protein. This table has about 400,000 distinct CDR3 sequences, about a sixth appearing once. This sequence originates from a human donor in good health (CMV status not recorded). Some clones in this sample may be carry-over from other donors' samples. The V and J genes are TRBV5-4 and TRBJ2-3, with 7 bases matching TRBD2. Sequencing used PBMCs. The CDR3 sequence: CASSLGLAPQTDTQYF. The CDR3 coding sequence is TGTGCCAGCAGCTTGGGACTAGCCCCCCAAACAGATACGCAGTATTTT.